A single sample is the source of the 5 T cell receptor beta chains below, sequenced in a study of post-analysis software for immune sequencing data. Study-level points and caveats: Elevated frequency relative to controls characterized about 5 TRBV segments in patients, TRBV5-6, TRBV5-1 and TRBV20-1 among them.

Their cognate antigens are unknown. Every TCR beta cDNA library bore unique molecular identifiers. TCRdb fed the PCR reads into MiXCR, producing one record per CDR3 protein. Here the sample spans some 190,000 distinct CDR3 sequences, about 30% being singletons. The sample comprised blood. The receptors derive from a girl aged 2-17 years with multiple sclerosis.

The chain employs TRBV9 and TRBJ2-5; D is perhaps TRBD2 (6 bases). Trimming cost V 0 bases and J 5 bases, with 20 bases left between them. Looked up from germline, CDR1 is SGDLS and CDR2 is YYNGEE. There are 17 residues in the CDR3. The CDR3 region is CASSVETGDLAFETQYF. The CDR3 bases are TGTGCCAGCAGCGTAGAGACGGGAGATTTAGCTTTTGAGACCCAGTACTTC.

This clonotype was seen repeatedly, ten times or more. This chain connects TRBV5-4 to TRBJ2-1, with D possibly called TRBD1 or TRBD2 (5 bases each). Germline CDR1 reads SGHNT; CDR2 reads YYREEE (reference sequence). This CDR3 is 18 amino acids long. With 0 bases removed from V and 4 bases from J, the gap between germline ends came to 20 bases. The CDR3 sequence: CASSLVLIAGTLYNEQFF. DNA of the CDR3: TGTGCCAGCAGCTTGGTACTAATCGCCGGGACCTTATACAATGAGCAGTTCTTC. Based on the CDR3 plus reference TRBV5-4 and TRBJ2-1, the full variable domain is ETGVTQSPTHLIKTRGQQVTLRCSSQSGHNTVSWYQQALGQGPQFIFQYYREEENGRGNFPPRFSGLQFPNYSSELNVNALELDDSALYLCASSLVLIAGTLYNEQFFGPGTRLTVL.

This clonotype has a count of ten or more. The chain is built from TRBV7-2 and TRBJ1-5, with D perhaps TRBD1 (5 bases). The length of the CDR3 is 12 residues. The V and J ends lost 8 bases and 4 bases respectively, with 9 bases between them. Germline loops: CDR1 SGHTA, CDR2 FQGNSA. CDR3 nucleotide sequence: TGTGCCAGCGCGCCAGGGAATCAGCCCCAGCATTTT. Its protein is CASAPGNQPQHF.

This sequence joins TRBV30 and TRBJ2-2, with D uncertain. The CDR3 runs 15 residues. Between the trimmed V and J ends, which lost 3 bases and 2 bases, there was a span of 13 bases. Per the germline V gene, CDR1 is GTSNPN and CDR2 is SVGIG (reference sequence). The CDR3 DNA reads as TGTGCCTGGAGAAGGCAGATACTAAACACCGGGGAGCTGTTTTTT. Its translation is CAWRRQILNTGELFF.

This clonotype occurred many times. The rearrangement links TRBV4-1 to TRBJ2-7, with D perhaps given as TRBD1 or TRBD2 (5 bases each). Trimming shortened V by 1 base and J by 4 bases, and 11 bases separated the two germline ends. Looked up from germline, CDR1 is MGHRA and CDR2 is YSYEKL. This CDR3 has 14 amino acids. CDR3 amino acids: CASSQVGDAYEQYF. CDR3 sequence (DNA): TGCGCCAGCAGCCAAGTCGGGGACGCGTACGAGCAGTACTTC.